This T cell receptor (beta chain) was sequenced for a study of blood T cell repertoires in COVID-19. Two negative PCRs, clearance, or symptom resolution characterized the recovered Cohort 3 donors. The V and J ends lost 5 bases and 4 bases respectively, with 21 bases between them. Germline V gene sequence: CDR1 MNHEY, CDR2 SVGEGT. CDR3 size: 17 residues. Profiled with immunoSEQ multiplex PCR; TCRdb holds only in-frame clones, not every one. Altogether 270,000 or so clones are present, approximately 89% being singletons, with the ten largest covering approximately 2.4%. This TCR derives from a young woman who had recovered from COVID-19. The sample comprised PBMCs or T cells enriched from blood (not recorded which). V is TRBV6-2 or TRBV6-3 and J is TRBJ2-1; TRBD1 might be the D (6 bases). The CDR3 coding sequence is TGTGCCAGCAGTCCCCCTCCCCCAGGGGTTAGATACAATGAGCAGTTCTTC. As protein: CASSPPPPGVRYNEQFF.